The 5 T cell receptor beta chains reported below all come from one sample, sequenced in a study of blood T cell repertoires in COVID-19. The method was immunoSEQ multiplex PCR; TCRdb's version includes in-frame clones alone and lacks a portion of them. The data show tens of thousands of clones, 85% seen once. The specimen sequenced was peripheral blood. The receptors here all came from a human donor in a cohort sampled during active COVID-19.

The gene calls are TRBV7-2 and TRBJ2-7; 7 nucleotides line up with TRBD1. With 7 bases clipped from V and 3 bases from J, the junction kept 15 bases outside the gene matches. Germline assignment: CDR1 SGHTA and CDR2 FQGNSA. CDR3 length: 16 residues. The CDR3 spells CASNLNRGGYFYEQYF. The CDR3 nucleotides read TGTGCCAGCAACCTGAACAGGGGCGGCTATTTCTACGAGCAGTACTTC.

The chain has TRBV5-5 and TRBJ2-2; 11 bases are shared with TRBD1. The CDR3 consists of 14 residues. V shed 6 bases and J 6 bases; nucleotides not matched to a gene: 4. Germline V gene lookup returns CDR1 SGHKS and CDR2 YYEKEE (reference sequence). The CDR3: CASKWTGGSGELFF. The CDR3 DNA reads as TGTGCCAGCAAATGGACAGGGGGCTCCGGGGAGCTGTTTTTT.

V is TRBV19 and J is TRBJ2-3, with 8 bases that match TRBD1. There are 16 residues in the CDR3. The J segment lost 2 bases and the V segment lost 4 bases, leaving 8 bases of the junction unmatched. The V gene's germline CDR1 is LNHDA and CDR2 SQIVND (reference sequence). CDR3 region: CASSTDRGRVTDTQYF. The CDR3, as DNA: TGTGCCAGTAGTACCGACAGGGGACGGGTCACAGATACGCAGTATTTT.

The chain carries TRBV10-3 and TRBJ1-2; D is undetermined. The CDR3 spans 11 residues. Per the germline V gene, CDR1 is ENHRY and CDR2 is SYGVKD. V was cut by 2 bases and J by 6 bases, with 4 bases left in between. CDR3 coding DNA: TGTGCCATCAGTGAGCGGGATGGCTACACCTTC. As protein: CAISERDGYTF.

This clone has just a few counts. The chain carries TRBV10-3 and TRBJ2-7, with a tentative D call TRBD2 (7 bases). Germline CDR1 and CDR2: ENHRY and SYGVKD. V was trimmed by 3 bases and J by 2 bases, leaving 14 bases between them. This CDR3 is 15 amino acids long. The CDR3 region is CAISDPGEGTYEQYF. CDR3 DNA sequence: TGTGCCATCAGTGATCCAGGGGAGGGCACCTACGAGCAGTACTTC.